The T cell receptor beta chain under discussion was sequenced for a study of shared clonotypes between healthy human individuals. TCRdb's table, derived via immunoSEQ multiplex PCR, lists solely in-frame clones and lacks some. Among 1.4 million or so clones listed, about 98.5% were seen once. Trimming took 4 bases from V and 1 from J, leaving 15 bases between them. From germline, CDR1 is SGHNT and CDR2 YYREEE (reference sequence). The CDR3 runs 15 residues. The sequence derives from a man aged 25-45 years in good health. The sequenced material came from naive CD4+ T cells sorted from blood. The subset here: CD45RA+ positively selected. The rearrangement uses TRBV5-4 and TRBJ2-7, with unresolved D. The CDR3 DNA is TGTGCCAGCAGCCCCGGACCGGACCTATCCTACGAGCAGTACTTC. This translates into CASSPGPDLSYEQYF.